This T cell receptor (beta chain) emerged from a study of long-term antiretroviral therapy in people with HIV. About the research overall: Earliest sampling preceded the 2015 immediate-ART recommendation by about a decade. Points from the study as a whole: Blood, drawn from about 2004 to 2018, may reflect older ART regimens.

Version v3.0 of the immunoSEQ assay ran at survey level. Generated by immunoSEQ multiplex PCR, the TCRdb table keeps only in-frame clones and is missing some. Among more than 20,000 clones listed, around 81% were seen once. As to this clone: Its antigen remains unknown.

The length of the CDR3 is 13 residues. Germline CDR1 and CDR2: SGHVS and FQNEAQ. V was pared by 5 bases and J by 3 bases, with 11 bases between. The V and J genes are TRBV7-8 and TRBJ2-7; either TRBD1 or TRBD2 may fit D (5 bases each). The clonotype was recovered from a woman aged 18-29 years with HIV. This sample comprised unsorted PBMCs, obtained at the start of antiretroviral therapy, before treatment. The CDR3 reads CASSPGPFYEQYF. The CDR3 DNA reads as TGTGCCAGCAGCCCGGGACCCTTCTACGAGCAGTACTTC.